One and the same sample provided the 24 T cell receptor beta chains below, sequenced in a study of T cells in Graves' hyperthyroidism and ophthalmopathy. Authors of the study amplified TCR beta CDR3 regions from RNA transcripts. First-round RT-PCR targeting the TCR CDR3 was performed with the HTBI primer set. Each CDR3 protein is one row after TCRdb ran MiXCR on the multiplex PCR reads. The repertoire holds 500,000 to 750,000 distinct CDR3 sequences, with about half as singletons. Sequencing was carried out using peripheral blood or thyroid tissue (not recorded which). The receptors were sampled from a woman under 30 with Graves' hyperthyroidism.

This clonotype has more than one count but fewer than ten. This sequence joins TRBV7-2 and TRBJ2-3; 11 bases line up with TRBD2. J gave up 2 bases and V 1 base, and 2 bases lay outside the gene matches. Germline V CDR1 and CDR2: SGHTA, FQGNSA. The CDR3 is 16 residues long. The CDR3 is CASSLGLAGPTDTQYF. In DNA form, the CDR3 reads TGTGCCAGCAGCTTAGGACTAGCGGGACCCACAGATACGCAGTATTTT.

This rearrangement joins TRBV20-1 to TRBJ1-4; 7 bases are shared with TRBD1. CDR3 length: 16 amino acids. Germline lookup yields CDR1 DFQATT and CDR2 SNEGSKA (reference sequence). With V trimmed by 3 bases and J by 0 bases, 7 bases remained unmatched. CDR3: CSASWDSYATNEKLFF. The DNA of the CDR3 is TGCAGTGCTAGCTGGGACAGCTATGCAACTAATGAAAAACTGTTTTTT.

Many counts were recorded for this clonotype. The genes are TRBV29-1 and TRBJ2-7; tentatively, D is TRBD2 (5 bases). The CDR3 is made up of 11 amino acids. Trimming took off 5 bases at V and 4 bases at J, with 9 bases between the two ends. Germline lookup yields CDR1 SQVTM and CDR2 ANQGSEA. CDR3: CSVPGMYEQYF. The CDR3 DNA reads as TGCAGCGTTCCGGGGATGTACGAGCAGTACTTC.

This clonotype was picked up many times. The DNA for the CDR3 is TGTGCCAGCACACGACGGAACACCGGGGAGCTGTTTTTT. It translates to CASTRRNTGELFF. The V gene is TRBV12-3 or TRBV12-4, the J gene TRBJ2-2; D not certain. CDR3 size: 13 residues. Trimming took off 7 bases at V and 1 base at J, with 7 bases between the two ends.

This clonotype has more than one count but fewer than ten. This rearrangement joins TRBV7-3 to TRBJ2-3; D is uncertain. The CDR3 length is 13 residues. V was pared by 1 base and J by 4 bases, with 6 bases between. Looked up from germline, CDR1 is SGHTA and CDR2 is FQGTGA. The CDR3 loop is CASSLIPADTQYF. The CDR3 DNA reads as TGTGCCAGCAGCTTAATTCCAGCAGATACGCAGTATTTT.

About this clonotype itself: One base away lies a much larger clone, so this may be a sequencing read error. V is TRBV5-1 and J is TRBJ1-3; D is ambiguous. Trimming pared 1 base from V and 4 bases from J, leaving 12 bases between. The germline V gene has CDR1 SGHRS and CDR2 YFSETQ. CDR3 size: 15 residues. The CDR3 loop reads CASSLQGGIGNTIYF. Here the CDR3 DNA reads TGCGCCAGCAGCTTGCAAGGCGGGATCGGAAACACCATATATTTT.

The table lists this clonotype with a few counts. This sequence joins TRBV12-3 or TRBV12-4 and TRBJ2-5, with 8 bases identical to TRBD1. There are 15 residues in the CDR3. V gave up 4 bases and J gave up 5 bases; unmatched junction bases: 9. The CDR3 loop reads CASSWTGYTGETQYF. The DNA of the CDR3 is TGTGCCAGCAGTTGGACAGGGTATACGGGCGAGACCCAGTACTTC.

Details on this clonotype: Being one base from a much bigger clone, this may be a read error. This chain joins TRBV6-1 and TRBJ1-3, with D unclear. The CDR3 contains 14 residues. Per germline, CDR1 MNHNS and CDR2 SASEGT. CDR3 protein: CASSEDAAGNTTYF. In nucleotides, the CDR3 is TGTGCCAGCAGTGAAGACGCAGCTGGAAACACCACATATTTT.

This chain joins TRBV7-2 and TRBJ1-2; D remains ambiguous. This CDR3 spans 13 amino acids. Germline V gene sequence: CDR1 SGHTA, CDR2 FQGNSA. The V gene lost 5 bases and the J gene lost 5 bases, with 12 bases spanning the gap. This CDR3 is CASSVREGYGYTF. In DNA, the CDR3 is TGTGCCAGCAGCGTAAGGGAGGGTTATGGCTACACCTTC.

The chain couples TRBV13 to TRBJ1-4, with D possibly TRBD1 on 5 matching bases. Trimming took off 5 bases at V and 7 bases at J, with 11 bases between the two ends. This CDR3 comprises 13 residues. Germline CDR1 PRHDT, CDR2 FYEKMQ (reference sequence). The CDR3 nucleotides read TGTGCCAGCAGCCCAAGAGGGACTGAAAAACTGTTTTTT. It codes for CASSPRGTEKLFF.

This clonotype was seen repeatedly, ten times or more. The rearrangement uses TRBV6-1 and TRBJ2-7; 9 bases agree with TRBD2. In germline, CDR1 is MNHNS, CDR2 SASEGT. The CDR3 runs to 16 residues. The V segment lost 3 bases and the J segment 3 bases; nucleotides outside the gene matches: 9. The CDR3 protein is CASSDLALAGLYEQYF. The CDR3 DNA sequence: TGTGCCAGCAGTGACTTGGCGCTAGCGGGGCTCTACGAGCAGTACTTC.

DNA of the CDR3: TGCGCCAGCAGCTTGGAGGGGACGTATTCACCCCTCCACTTT. This gives the protein CASSLEGTYSPLHF. The chain joins TRBV5-1 to TRBJ1-6; TRBD1 might be the D (5 bases). The V gene lost 0 bases and the J gene lost 8 bases, with 9 bases spanning the gap. Germline assignment: CDR1 SGHRS and CDR2 YFSETQ. The CDR3 has 14 residues.

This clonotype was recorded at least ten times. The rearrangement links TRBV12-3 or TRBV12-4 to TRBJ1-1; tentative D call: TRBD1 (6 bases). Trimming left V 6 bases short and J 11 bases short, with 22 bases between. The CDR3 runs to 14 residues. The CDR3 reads CASSLTRDNARAFF. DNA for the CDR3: TGTGCCAGCAGCCTAACCCGGGACAACGCGAGGGCTTTCTTT.

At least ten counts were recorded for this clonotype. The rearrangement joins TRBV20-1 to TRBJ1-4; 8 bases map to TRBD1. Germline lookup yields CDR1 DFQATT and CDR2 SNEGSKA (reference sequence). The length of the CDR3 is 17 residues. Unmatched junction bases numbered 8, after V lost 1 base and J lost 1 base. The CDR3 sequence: CSARGLTGEGTNEKLFF. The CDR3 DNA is TGCAGTGCTAGAGGTCTGACAGGGGAAGGAACTAATGAAAAACTGTTTTTT.

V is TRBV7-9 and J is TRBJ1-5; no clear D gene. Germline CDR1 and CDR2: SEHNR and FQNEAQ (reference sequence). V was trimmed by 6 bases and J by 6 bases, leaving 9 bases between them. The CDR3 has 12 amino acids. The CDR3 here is CASSLFPQPQHF. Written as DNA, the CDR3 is TGTGCCAGCAGTCTTTTCCCTCAGCCCCAGCATTTT.

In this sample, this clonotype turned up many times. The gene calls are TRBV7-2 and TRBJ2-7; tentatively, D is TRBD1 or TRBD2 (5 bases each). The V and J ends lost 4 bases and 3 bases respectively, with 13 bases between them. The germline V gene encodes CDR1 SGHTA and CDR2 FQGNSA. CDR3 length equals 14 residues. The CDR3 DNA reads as TGTGCCAGCAGCTCCGGGACGGTAGTCTACGAGCAGTACTTC. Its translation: CASSSGTVVYEQYF.

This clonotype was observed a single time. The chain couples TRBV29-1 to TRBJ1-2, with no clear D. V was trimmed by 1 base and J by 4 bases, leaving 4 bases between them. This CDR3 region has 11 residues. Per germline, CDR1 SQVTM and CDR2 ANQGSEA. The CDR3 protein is CSVEVSYGYTF. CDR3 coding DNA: TGCAGCGTTGAAGTGTCCTATGGCTACACCTTC.

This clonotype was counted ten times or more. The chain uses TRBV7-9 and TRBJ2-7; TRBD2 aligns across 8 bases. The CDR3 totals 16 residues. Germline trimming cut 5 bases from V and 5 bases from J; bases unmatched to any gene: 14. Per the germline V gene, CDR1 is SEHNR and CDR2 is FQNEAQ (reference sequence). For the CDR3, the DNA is TGTGCCAGCAGCCCGAGAAGAGCGGGAGTATATAACGAGCAGTACTTC. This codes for CASSPRRAGVYNEQYF.

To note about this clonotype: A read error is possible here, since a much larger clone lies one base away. The CDR3, as DNA: TGTACCAGCAGTCCTACGGGGTTAGGGTATGGCTACACCTTC. Its translation is CTSSPTGLGYGYTF. The J gene is TRBJ1-2, the V gene TRBV6-5; D gene ambiguous. This CDR3 has 14 amino acids. CDR1 is MNHEY and CDR2 is SVGAGI in the germline V gene.

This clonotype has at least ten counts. CDR3 protein: CASSPHSGSTAANTGELFF. The DNA for the CDR3 is TGTGCCAGCAGTCCTCACAGCGGGAGTACTGCTGCGAACACCGGGGAGCTGTTTTTT. The chain joins TRBV28 to TRBJ2-2, with 8 bases aligning to TRBD2. Per germline, CDR1 MDHEN and CDR2 SYDVKM. This CDR3 has 19 amino acids. V shed 5 bases, J shed 0 bases, and the junction held 14 bases outside the gene matches.

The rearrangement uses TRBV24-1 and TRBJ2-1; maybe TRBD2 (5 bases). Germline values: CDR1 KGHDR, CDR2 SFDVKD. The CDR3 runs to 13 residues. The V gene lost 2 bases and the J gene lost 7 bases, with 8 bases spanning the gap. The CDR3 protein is CATSDWRGNEQFF. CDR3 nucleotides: TGTGCCACCAGTGATTGGAGAGGGAATGAGCAGTTCTTC.

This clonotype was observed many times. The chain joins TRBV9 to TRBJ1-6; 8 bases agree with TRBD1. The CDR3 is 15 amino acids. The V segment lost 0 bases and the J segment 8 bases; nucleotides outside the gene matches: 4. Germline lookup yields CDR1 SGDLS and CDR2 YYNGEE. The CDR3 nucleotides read TGTGCCAGCAGCGTAGAAAACAGGGGGGATTCACCCCTCCACTTT. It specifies CASSVENRGDSPLHF.

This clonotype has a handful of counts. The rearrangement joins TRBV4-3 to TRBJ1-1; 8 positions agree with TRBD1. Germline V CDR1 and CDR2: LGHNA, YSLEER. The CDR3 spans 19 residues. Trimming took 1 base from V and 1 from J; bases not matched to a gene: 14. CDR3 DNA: TGCGCCAGCAGCCAAGTGCCGGGACAGGTATCATTTGGGAACACTGAAGCTTTCTTT. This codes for CASSQVPGQVSFGNTEAFF.

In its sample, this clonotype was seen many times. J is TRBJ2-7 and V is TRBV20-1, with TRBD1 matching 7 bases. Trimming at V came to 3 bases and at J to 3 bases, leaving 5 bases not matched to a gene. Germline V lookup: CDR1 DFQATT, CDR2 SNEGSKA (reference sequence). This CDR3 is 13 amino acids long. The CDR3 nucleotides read TGCAGTGCTAGGGCAGGGGGTAACTACGAGCAGTACTTC. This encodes CSARAGGNYEQYF.